This TCR beta chain was captured by sequencing in a study of blood T cell repertoires in COVID-19. The table came from immunoSEQ multiplex PCR; TCRdb's copy has only in-frame clones and leaves some out. Of fewer than 120,000 clones in the sample, 82% were seen once. The CDR3 runs to 17 residues. Trimming cost V 1 base and J 0 bases, with 11 bases left between them. Germline CDR1 is SGHDT and CDR2 is YYEEEE. This chain joins TRBV5-6 and TRBJ2-6, with D uncertain. Sequences were obtained from peripheral blood. This clonotype was sampled from a woman aged 55-69 years with acute or convalescent COVID-19. Written as DNA, the CDR3 is TGTGCCAGCAGCTTGCGTGCAGGCCCCTCTGGGGCCAACGTCCTGACTTTC. Translated: CASSLRAGPSGANVLTF.